This T cell receptor beta chain was captured in a study of vaccination and CD4 T cells after COVID-19. Overall study context: Median time from second vaccine dose to sampling was less than 85 days (14 to 241). As control conditions, cultures were given either a CEFX pool serving as positive control, an HIV-1 Nef pool, or no peptide at all.

Noted treatment: approximately nine-day PBMC culture with coronavirus spike peptide pools or control peptides (ViraFEST assay). Researchers used the Oncomine TCR Beta short-read assay to sequence DNA from cultured CD4+ T cells. TCRdb reanalysed the PCR reads using MiXCR and keeps one entry per CDR3 protein. Among under 25,000 distinct CDR3 sequences listed, under 65% were seen once. The V gene lost 6 bases and the J gene lost 2 bases, with 17 bases spanning the gap. This CDR3 spans 15 amino acids. Germline CDR1 MNHEY, CDR2 SMNVEV (reference sequence). Comment on this clonotype: Its antigen is currently unknown.

The chain couples TRBV27 to TRBJ2-7; D possibly matches TRBD1 or TRBD2 (5 bases each). This receptor was identified in a human donor who had recovered from COVID-19. The sequenced sample consisted of CD4+ T cells from blood, cultured in vitro. The DNA of the CDR3 is TGTGCCAGCAGCCGAGACGGGGACCCCGCCTACGAGCAGTACTTC. As protein: CASSRDGDPAYEQYF.